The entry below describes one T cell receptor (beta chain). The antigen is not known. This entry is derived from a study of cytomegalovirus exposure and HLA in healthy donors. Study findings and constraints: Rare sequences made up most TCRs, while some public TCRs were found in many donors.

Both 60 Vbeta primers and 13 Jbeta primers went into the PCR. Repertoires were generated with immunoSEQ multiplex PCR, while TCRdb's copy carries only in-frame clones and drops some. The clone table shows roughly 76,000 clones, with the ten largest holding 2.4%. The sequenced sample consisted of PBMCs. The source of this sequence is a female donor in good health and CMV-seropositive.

CDR3 protein: CASTLGRYEAFF. The CDR3 DNA sequence: TGTGCCAGCACCCTCGGTCGGTACGAAGCTTTCTTT. The rearrangement joins TRBV28 to TRBJ1-1, with D hard to call. Trimming pared 7 bases from V and 8 bases from J, leaving 14 bases between. The CDR3 length is 12 residues. The germline V gene has CDR1 MDHEN and CDR2 SYDVKM.